This TCR beta chain appears in the sequencing data of a study of lymphopenia after photon versus proton radiotherapy. Study results and limitations: Relative stability marked proton patients; photon patients lost diversity and naive cells. Post-nadir diversity loss with photons came from oligoclonal expansion, particularly CD8+ Temra cells. In patients who died, overall survival fell as post-nadir TCR diversity dropped more.

The V gene end was trimmed by 8 bases and the J gene end by 3 bases; junction bases not matched to a gene: 9. Germline V CDR1 and CDR2: GTSNPN, SVGIG (reference sequence). This CDR3 has 14 residues. Points on this clone: Its specificity is unknown.

Profiling relied on immunoSEQ multiplex PCR, and the TCRdb table lists in-frame clones only, not all of them. Here the sample spans approximately 30,000 clones, roughly four fifths being singletons. This receptor was taken from a man between 45 and 60 years old with gastric cancer. Sequenced material: peripheral blood, taken from a patient treated with photon-based radiotherapy. V is TRBV30 and J is TRBJ1-3, with 8 bases fitting TRBD1. CDR3 region: CAQDRGGFGNTIYF. CDR3 DNA: TGTGCCCAAGACAGGGGAGGATTTGGAAACACCATATATTTT.